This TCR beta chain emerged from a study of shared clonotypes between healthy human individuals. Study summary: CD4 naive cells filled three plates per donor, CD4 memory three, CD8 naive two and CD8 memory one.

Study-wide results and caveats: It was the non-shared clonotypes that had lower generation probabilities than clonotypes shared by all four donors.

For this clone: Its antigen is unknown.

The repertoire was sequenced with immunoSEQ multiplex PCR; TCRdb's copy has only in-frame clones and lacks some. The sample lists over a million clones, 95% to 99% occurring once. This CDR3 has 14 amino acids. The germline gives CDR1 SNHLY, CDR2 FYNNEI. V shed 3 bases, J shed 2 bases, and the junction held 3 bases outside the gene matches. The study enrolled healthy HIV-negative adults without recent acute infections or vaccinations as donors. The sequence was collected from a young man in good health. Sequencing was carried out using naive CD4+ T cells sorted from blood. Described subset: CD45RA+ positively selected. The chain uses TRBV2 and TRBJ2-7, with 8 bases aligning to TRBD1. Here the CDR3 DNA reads TGTGCCAGCAGTGACCAGGGGGCAACCTACGAGCAGTACTTC. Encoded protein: CASSDQGATYEQYF.